Each of the 14 T cell receptor beta chains below was sequenced from the same sample in a study of a mutant IDH1 vaccine in newly diagnosed glioma. Repertoires were generated with immunoSEQ multiplex PCR, while TCRdb's copy carries only in-frame clones and drops some. The table shows some 60,000 clones, with around 90% occurring only once. Time point: baseline, week 1 (first vaccination visit). Indicated treatment: pre-vaccination baseline after standard-of-care therapy. The sequences come from PBMCs, collected from a glioma patient treated with radiotherapy, temozolomide or both. These receptor sequences come from a man aged 50-60 years with glioma.

The chain recombines TRBV7-6 with TRBJ2-7; unclear D gene. From germline, CDR1 is SGHVS and CDR2 FNYEAQ. CDR3 length: 12 amino acids. V lost 5 bases and J 0 bases, leaving 5 bases between the germline ends. In DNA, the CDR3 is TGTGCCAGCAGCCCCATCTCCTACGAGCAGTACTTC. It translates to CASSPISYEQYF.

This rearrangement joins TRBV29-1 to TRBJ2-7; TRBD1 matches at 7 bases. V lost 6 bases, J lost 6 bases, and 8 bases stayed unmatched. This CDR3 comprises 12 residues. Per the germline V gene, CDR1 is SQVTM and CDR2 is ANQGSEA. CDR3 nucleotides: TGCAGCGTCGTACAGGGGTACGGCGAGCAGTACTTC. Protein: CSVVQGYGEQYF.

The gene calls are TRBV6-6 and TRBJ1-3; D is unresolved. The germline CDR1 and CDR2 sequences are MNHNY and SVGAGI (reference sequence). The CDR3 runs to 13 residues. V lost 4 bases, J lost 0 bases, and 4 bases lay in between. The CDR3 region is CASSSSSGNTIYF. In DNA, the CDR3 is TGTGCCAGCAGTTCGAGCTCTGGAAACACCATATATTTT.

The gene calls are TRBV7-8 and TRBJ2-7; 7 bases line up with TRBD2. Germline V gene sequence: CDR1 SGHVS, CDR2 FQNEAQ. J lost 4 bases, V lost 2 bases, and 5 bases had no gene match. This CDR3 comprises 14 residues. The CDR3 DNA reads as TGTGCCAGCAGCTTAAGACTAGCCCCATACGAGCAGTACTTC. Translated: CASSLRLAPYEQYF. Complete variable domain (other parts from reference TRBV7-8 and TRBJ2-7): GAGVSQSPRYKVAKRGQDVALRCDPISGHVSLFWYQQALGQGPEFLTYFQNEAQLDKSGLPSDRFFAERPEGSVSTLKIQRTQQEDSAVYLCASSLRLAPYEQYFGPGTRLTVT.

The V gene is TRBV10-3, the J gene TRBJ2-1; 8 positions match TRBD1. The CDR3 has 13 amino acids. The trim removed 9 bases at V and 7 bases at J, leaving 8 bases unmatched. Germline values: CDR1 ENHRY, CDR2 SYGVKD. The CDR3 DNA reads TGTGCCATGGGACAGGAACCGAGGAATGAGCAGTTCTTC. Amino acids: CAMGQEPRNEQFF.

Only one count was recorded for this clone. V and J are TRBV5-1 and TRBJ1-1; 8 positions agree with TRBD1. Trimming at V came to 3 bases and at J to 5 bases, leaving 6 bases not matched to a gene. Germline V gives CDR1 SGHRS, CDR2 YFSETQ. The CDR3 is 14 amino acids. The CDR3 DNA follows: TGCGCCAGCAGCTCCTCACAGGGGGAGACTGAAGCTTTCTTT. Protein product: CASSSSQGETEAFF.

The chain recombines TRBV4-2 with TRBJ1-2, with TRBD1 identical over 10 bases. This CDR3 has 16 amino acids. Germline V lookup: CDR1 LGHNA, CDR2 YNFKEQ. V lost 5 bases and J lost 8; bases outside the gene matches: 14. The DNA of the CDR3 is TGTGCCAGCAGCATCACGGGACAGGGGCTTTCGGGAGGCTACACCTTC. This translates into CASSITGQGLSGGYTF.

The V and J genes are TRBV5-4 and TRBJ1-4, with D perhaps TRBD1 (5 bases). V lost 4 bases, J lost 7 bases, and 17 bases lay in between. The CDR3 extends over 15 amino acids. The germline V gene encodes CDR1 SGHNT and CDR2 YYREEE (reference sequence). The CDR3 sequence: CASSRGGGGTEKLFF. The DNA for the CDR3 is TGTGCCAGCAGCCGGGGTGGCGGAGGGACTGAAAAACTGTTTTTT.

The chain has TRBV7-9 and TRBJ2-1; TRBD1 agrees at 8 bases. The CDR3 runs to 14 residues. V was pared by 8 bases and J by 5 bases, with 8 bases of the junction left unmatched. Germline CDR1 reads SEHNR; CDR2 reads FQNEAQ (reference sequence). CDR3 region: CASSGQGDDNEQFF. The CDR3 DNA reads as TGTGCCAGCTCCGGACAGGGAGATGACAATGAGCAGTTCTTC.

V usage is TRBV9 and J usage is TRBJ2-7; D is possibly TRBD1 (6 bases). Germline CDR1 and CDR2: SGDLS and YYNGEE. V lost 2 bases and J lost 5, with 11 bases in between. The CDR3 spans 13 residues. CDR3 in amino acids: CASSVSGAHEQYF. The CDR3 bases are TGTGCCAGCAGCGTCTCAGGGGCCCACGAGCAGTACTTC.

The V gene is TRBV9, the J gene TRBJ1-1, with 8 bases lining up with TRBD1. The junction had 6 bases not matched to a gene; V was cut back by 0 bases and J by 5 bases. The germline V gene has CDR1 SGDLS and CDR2 YYNGEE. CDR3 size: 15 residues. The CDR3 sequence: CASSVVPGGRTEAFF. DNA for the CDR3: TGTGCCAGCAGCGTAGTCCCAGGGGGCAGGACTGAAGCTTTCTTT.

This rearrangement joins TRBV18 to TRBJ2-2; D is perhaps TRBD1 (5 bases). This CDR3 spans 15 amino acids. Germline-derived CDR1 and CDR2 are KGHSH and LQKENI. The V gene lost 3 bases and the J gene lost 2 bases, with 10 bases spanning the gap. CDR3 DNA sequence: TGTGCCAGCTCACCGGGCCAGGGAAACACCGGGGAGCTGTTTTTT. As protein: CASSPGQGNTGELFF.

This clone was seen a single time. V usage is TRBV6-6 and J usage is TRBJ2-3, with 8 positions matching TRBD2. Germline CDR1 reads MNHNY; CDR2 reads SVGAGI (reference sequence). Trimming at V came to 7 bases and at J to 5 bases, leaving 8 bases not matched to a gene. There are 14 residues in the CDR3. The CDR3: CASNNGRAVDTQYF. CDR3 nucleotide sequence: TGTGCCAGCAACAACGGGAGGGCCGTAGATACGCAGTATTTT.

The gene calls are TRBV5-4 and TRBJ2-5, with 7 nucleotides matching TRBD2. Germline V gene sequence: CDR1 SGHNT, CDR2 YYREEE (reference sequence). The CDR3 runs to 15 residues. The V gene end was trimmed by 0 bases and the J gene end by 5 bases; junction bases not matched to a gene: 7. The CDR3 protein is CASSLGFGGGETQYF. The CDR3 coding sequence is TGTGCCAGCAGCTTGGGGTTCGGCGGGGGTGAGACCCAGTACTTC.